This TCR beta chain was documented in a study of circulating and synovial CD4+ cells in juvenile arthritis. Whole-study results and caveats: Traditional Vbeta family usage analysis missed the pathogenic-like versus bulk difference. Diversity here was lower than in bulk blood CD4 cells.

Comment on this clone: Its antigen is currently unknown.

The assay was immunoSEQ multiplex PCR, and TCRdb's table has in-frame clones only and misses some. The profile shows about 16,000 clones, about 90% of them singletons. This CDR3 spans 14 amino acids. Trimming removed 6 bases from V and 1 base from J; junction bases left unmatched: 6. Germline V gene lookup returns CDR1 SGHNT and CDR2 YYREEE (reference sequence). Sample: CD4+ T cells from blood. The chain has TRBV5-4 and TRBJ1-1; 7 nucleotides match TRBD1. This clonotype was obtained from a human donor with juvenile idiopathic arthritis. The CDR3: CASTRQGRNTEAFF. The CDR3, as DNA: TGTGCCAGCACCAGACAGGGAAGGAACACTGAAGCTTTCTTT.